The present T cell receptor (beta chain) was sequenced within a study of T cell repertoires in cytomegalovirus infection. This clonotype came up a few times. What it recognizes is unknown. Using its own MiXCR run on the reads, TCRdb lists one record per CDR3 protein. Counted here are hundreds of thousands of distinct CDR3 sequences, less than 35% occurring once; the ten biggest clones make up over 13%. Germline values: CDR1 SGHVS, CDR2 FQNEAQ. The V end was cut by 1 base, the J end by 5 bases, with 11 bases between. The CDR3 spans 15 residues. This clonotype was obtained from a human donor in good health (CMV status not recorded). Some clones in this sample may be carry-over from other donors' samples. The chain combines TRBV7-8 with TRBJ1-4; D is uncertain. The sample was cultured CD8+ T cells from PBMCs, taken from culture after CMV antigen stimulation. Written as DNA, the CDR3 is TGTGCCAGCAGCTTAGAAGAAGGAAGCAATGAAAAACTGTTTTTT. Translation: CASSLEEGSNEKLFF.